A single sample gave rise to the 12 T cell receptor beta chains below, sequenced in a study of T cell responses to AZD1222 COVID-19 vaccine. Assay: immunoSEQ multiplex PCR; the TCRdb copy retains only in-frame clones and omits some. The data hold hundreds of thousands of clones, with roughly 91% observed a single time. This specimen consisted of peripheral blood, obtained on day 0 of MenACWY control vaccination. The receptor set was obtained from an adult in good health.

The V and J genes are TRBV15 and TRBJ1-5, with a weak D call TRBD1 (5 bases). The CDR3 spans 16 residues. The V and J ends lost 0 bases and 2 bases respectively, with 11 bases between them. CDR1 LNHNV and CDR2 YYDKDF come from the germline V gene (reference sequence). This chain's CDR3 is CATSRDGGGGNQPQHF. In DNA, the CDR3 is TGTGCCACCAGCAGAGATGGGGGGGGAGGCAATCAGCCCCAGCATTTT.

This clone appeared a few times. The chain carries TRBV5-4 and TRBJ1-4; D call uncertain. V dropped 7 bases and J dropped 0 bases, with 16 bases sitting between them. The CDR3 has 16 amino acids. CDR1 and CDR2 (germline): SGHNT, YYREEE (reference sequence). CDR3 nucleotides: TGTGCCAGCTCCTCGGAGGACCCTGCAACTAATGAAAAACTGTTTTTT. Encoded protein: CASSSEDPATNEKLFF.

The chain uses TRBV30 and TRBJ2-7; maybe TRBD2 (6 bases). CDR3 size: 12 residues. Per the germline V gene, CDR1 is GTSNPN and CDR2 is SVGIG (reference sequence). V lost 5 bases, J lost 0 bases, and 8 bases lay in between. CDR3 residues: CAWGGISYEQYF. CDR3 DNA: TGTGCCTGGGGGGGGATCTCCTACGAGCAGTACTTC.

V and J are TRBV12-5 and TRBJ2-3; perhaps TRBD2 as D (5 bases). From germline, CDR1 is LGHNT and CDR2 FRNRAP. The CDR3 extends over 12 amino acids. Trimming took 3 bases from V and 8 from J, leaving 9 bases between them. DNA of the CDR3: TGTGCTAGTGGTTTAGGGAGAGCTACGCAGTATTTT. Translation: CASGLGRATQYF.

The chain couples TRBV15 to TRBJ2-2, with 7 bases fitting TRBD2. The germline V gene encodes CDR1 LNHNV and CDR2 YYDKDF (reference sequence). CDR3 length equals 16 residues. The trim removed 3 bases at V and 6 bases at J, leaving 10 bases unmatched. CDR3 protein: CATSSRGEDLAGELFF. The DNA for the CDR3 is TGTGCCACCAGCAGCCGGGGGGAGGATCTCGCCGGGGAGCTGTTTTTT.

The J gene is TRBJ1-2, the V gene TRBV27; 9 bases are a match to TRBD1. After removal of 3 bases from V and 7 bases from J, the junction contained 3 bases not matched to a gene. The CDR3 contains 13 residues. Germline-derived CDR1 and CDR2 are MNHEY and SMNVEV (reference sequence). The CDR3 coding sequence is TGTGCCAGCAGTTTTAGACAGGGGGGTGGCTACACCTTC. Protein: CASSFRQGGGYTF.

A few counts support this clone. This chain uses TRBV6-6 with TRBJ1-5, with D possibly being TRBD1 (5 bases). The V gene lost 0 bases and the J gene lost 6 bases, with 9 bases spanning the gap. Looked up from germline, CDR1 is MNHNY and CDR2 is SVGAGI (reference sequence). The CDR3 is 14 residues long. The chain's CDR3 is CASSYSGPTQPQHF. CDR3 in DNA: TGTGCCAGCAGTTACTCGGGACCAACTCAGCCCCAGCATTTT.

V and J are TRBV6-5 and TRBJ1-5; D is possibly TRBD1 (6 bases). The length of the CDR3 is 16 residues. Between the trimmed V and J ends, which lost 1 base and 0 bases, there was a span of 10 bases. Germline assignment: CDR1 MNHEY and CDR2 SVGAGI. The CDR3 reads CASSYWGQYSNQPQHF. In nucleotides, the CDR3 is TGTGCCAGCAGTTACTGGGGGCAGTATAGCAATCAGCCCCAGCATTTT.

The rearrangement uses TRBV28 and TRBJ2-7, with D possibly TRBD1 on 5 matching bases. Germline CDR1 and CDR2: MDHEN and SYDVKM. The CDR3 loop spans 13 amino acids. V was trimmed by 8 bases and J by 0 bases, leaving 11 bases between them. For the CDR3, the DNA is TGTGCCAGCCGGATGACAGTCTCCTACGAGCAGTACTTC. Encoded protein: CASRMTVSYEQYF. Combining the CDR3 with reference TRBV28 and TRBJ2-7 gives the whole variable domain DVKVTQSSRYLVKRTGEKVFLECVQDMDHENMFWYRQDPGLGLRLIYFSYDVKMKEKGDIPEGYSVSREKKERFSLILESASTNQTSMYLCASRMTVSYEQYFGPGTRLTVT.

J is TRBJ1-2 and V is TRBV30; D is unresolved. The CDR3 consists of 13 residues. V was cut by 0 bases and J by 7 bases, with 12 bases left in between. The germline V gene has CDR1 GTSNPN and CDR2 SVGIG (reference sequence). CDR3 in DNA: TGTGCCTGGAGTGTGGGAAATCTTCCTGGCTACACCTTC. Translation gives CAWSVGNLPGYTF.

V is TRBV7-2 and J is TRBJ1-5, with TRBD1 matching over 7 bases. The germline gives CDR1 SGHTA, CDR2 FQGNSA. The CDR3 has 14 residues. Trimming took 4 bases from V and 6 from J; bases not matched to a gene: 6. The DNA of the CDR3 is TGTGCCAGCAGCTCGCAGGGGGTAGGTCAGCCCCAGCATTTT. It is translated as CASSSQGVGQPQHF.

The J gene is TRBJ1-1, the V gene TRBV3-1 (or the pseudogene TRBV3-2); TRBD1 might be the D (6 bases). The germline CDR1 and CDR2 sequences are LGHDT and YNNKEL (reference sequence). The germline V and J ends were trimmed by 6 bases and 6 bases, with 17 bases remaining between them. This CDR3 is 14 amino acids long. DNA for the CDR3: TGTGCCAGCAGTCCTCTCTCGGGGGGCTCTGAAGCTTTCTTT. Translation gives CASSPLSGGSEAFF.